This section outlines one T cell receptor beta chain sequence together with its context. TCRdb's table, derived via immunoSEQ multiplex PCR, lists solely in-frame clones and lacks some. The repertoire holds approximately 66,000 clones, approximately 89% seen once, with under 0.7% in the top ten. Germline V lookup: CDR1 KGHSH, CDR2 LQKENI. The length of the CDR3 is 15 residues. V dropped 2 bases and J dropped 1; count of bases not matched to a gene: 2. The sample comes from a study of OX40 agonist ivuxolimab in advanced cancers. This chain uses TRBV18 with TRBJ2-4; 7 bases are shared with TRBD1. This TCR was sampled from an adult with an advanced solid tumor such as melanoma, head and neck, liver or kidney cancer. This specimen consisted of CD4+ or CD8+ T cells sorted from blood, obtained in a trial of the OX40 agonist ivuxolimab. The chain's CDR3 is CASSPTGAAKNIQYF. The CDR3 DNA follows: TGTGCCAGCTCACCAACAGGGGCCGCCAAAAACATTCAGTACTTC.